The subject of this entry is one TCR beta chain. Trimming removed 0 bases from V and 4 bases from J, with 15 bases in between. Germline CDR1 MGHDK, CDR2 SYGVNS. CDR3 length: 16 residues. This sample was taken from a study of shared clonotypes between healthy human individuals. Only in-frame clones appear in the TCRdb table, and some are missing; sequencing was by immunoSEQ multiplex PCR. The table has 2 million to 2.5 million clones, 80% to 95% seen once. This chain uses TRBV25-1 with TRBJ2-5, with a weak D call TRBD2 (6 bases). The TCR was taken from a man younger than 30 in good health. Some clones in this sample may be carry-over from other donors' samples. The sample comprised naive CD4+ T cells from PBMCs. Indicated subset: CD45RA+ positively selected. CDR3 protein: CASSEYRAGYRETQYF. DNA of the CDR3: TGTGCCAGCAGTGAATATCGGGCGGGATACCGAGAGACCCAGTACTTC.